The sequence of this T cell receptor beta chain was determined in a study of CD8 T cells in Susac syndrome. From blood CD8+ and CD4+ T cells, the TCR beta chain was sequenced. TEMRA cells were FACS-enriched and CD8+ and CD4+ T cells negatively isolated. Random hexamers primed reverse transcription of about 0.5 to 1 ug RNA. With immunoSEQ multiplex PCR, TCR beta CDR3 was amplified across 54 Vbeta and 13 Jbeta. Using its own MiXCR run on the immunoSEQ multiplex PCR reads, TCRdb lists one record per CDR3 protein. The repertoire holds 200,000 to 300,000 distinct CDR3 sequences, 80% to 95% seen once, with around 0.072% in the top ten. This receptor was taken from a human donor with multiple sclerosis. Sequencing was carried out using CD4+ T cells from PBMCs.

Here the CDR3 reads CASSPENNEQFF. CDR3 in DNA: TGTGCCAGCAGTCCAGAAAACAATGAGCAGTTCTTC. The chain uses TRBV7-9 and TRBJ2-1, with D unclear. Germline values: CDR1 SEHNR, CDR2 FQNEAQ (reference sequence). V was cut by 6 bases and J by 5 bases, with 8 bases left in between. The length of the CDR3 is 12 residues.